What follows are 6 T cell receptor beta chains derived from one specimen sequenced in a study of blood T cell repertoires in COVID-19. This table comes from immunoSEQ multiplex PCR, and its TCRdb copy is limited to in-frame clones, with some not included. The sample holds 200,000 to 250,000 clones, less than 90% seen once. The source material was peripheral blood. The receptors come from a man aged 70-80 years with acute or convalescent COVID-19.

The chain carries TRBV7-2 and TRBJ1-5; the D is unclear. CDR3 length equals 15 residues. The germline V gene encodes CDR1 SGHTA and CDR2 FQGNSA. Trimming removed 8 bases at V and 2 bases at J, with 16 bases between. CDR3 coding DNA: TGTGCCAGCGGCCCTAAAGTGGAGGGCAATCAGCCCCAGCATTTT. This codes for CASGPKVEGNQPQHF.

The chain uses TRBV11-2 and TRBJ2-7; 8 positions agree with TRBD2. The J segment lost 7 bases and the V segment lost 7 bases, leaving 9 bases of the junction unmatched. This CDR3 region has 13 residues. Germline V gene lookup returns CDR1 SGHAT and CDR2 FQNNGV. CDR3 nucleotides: TGTGCCAGCAACTCGGGAGGGCCCTGGGAGCAGTACTTC. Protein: CASNSGGPWEQYF.

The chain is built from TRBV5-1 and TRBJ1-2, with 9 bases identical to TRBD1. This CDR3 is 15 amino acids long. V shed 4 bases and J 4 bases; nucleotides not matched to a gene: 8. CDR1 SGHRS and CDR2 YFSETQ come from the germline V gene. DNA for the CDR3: TGCGCCAGCAGCGCAAACAGGGGGCGAGGCTATGGCTACACCTTC. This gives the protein CASSANRGRGYGYTF.

For the CDR3, the DNA is TGTGCCAGTAGTTTCCCCGGGACAGCTAATGAAAAACTGTTTTTT. It yields the protein CASSFPGTANEKLFF. The chain recombines TRBV19 with TRBJ1-4; 7 bases map to TRBD1. Germline CDR1 LNHDA, CDR2 SQIVND (reference sequence). This CDR3 spans 15 amino acids. Unmatched junction bases numbered 6, after V lost 5 bases and J lost 3 bases.

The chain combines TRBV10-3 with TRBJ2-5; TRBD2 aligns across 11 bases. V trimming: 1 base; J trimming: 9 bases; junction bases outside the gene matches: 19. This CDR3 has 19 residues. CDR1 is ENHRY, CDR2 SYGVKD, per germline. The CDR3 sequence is CAISEYPTSGTATKVSQYF. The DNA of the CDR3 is TGTGCCATCAGTGAGTACCCGACTAGCGGGACGGCCACCAAGGTGTCCCAGTACTTC.

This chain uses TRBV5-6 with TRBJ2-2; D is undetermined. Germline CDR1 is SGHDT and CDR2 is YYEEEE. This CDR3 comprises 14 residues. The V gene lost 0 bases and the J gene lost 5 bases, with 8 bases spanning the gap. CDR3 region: CASSLGFGTGELFF. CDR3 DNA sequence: TGTGCCAGCAGCTTGGGGTTCGGGACCGGGGAGCTGTTTTTT.